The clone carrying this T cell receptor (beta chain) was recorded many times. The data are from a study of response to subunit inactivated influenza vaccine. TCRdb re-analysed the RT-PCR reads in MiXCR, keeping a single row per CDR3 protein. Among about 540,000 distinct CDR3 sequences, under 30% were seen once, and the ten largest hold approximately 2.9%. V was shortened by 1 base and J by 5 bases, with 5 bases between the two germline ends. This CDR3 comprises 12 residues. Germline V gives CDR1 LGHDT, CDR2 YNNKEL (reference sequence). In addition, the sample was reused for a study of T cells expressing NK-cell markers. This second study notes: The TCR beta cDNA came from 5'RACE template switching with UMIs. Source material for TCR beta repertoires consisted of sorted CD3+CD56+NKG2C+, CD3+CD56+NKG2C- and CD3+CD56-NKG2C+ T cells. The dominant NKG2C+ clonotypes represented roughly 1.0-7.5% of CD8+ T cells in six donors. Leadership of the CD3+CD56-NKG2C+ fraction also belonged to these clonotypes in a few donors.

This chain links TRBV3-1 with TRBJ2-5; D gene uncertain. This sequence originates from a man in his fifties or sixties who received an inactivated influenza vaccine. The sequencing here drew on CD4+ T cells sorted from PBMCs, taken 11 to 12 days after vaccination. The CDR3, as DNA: TGTGCCAGCAGCCAAGTGGGCGAGACCCAGTACTTC. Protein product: CASSQVGETQYF.